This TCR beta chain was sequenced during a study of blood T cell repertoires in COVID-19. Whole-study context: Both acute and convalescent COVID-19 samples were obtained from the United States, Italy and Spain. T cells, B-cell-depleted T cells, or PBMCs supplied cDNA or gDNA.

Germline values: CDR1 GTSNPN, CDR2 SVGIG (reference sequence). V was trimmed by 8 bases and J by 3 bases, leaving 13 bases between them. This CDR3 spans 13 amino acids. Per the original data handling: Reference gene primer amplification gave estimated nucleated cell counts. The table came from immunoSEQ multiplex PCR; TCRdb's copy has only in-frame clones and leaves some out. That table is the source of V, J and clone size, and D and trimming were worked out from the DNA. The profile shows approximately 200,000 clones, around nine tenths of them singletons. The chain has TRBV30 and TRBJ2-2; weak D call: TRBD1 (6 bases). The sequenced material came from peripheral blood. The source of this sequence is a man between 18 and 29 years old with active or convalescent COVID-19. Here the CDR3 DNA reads TGTGCCACCAACGCAGGGGACACCGGGGAGCTGTTTTTT. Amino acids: CATNAGDTGELFF.